A single sample gave rise to the 3 T cell receptor beta chains below, sequenced in a study of CD8+ T cells in alopecia areata. As the sequencing template, cDNA was produced by extracting RNA and reverse transcribing it. Sequencing was performed with immunoSEQ multiplex PCR; in TCRdb, only in-frame clones are kept and a portion is missing. The sample yields around 100,000 clones, around 59% seen once. Sequencing was performed on CD4+ T cells sorted from blood. The receptors derive from a human donor in good health.

The chain combines TRBV4-1 with TRBJ2-5; no definite D call. From germline, CDR1 is MGHRA and CDR2 YSYEKL. This CDR3 spans 13 amino acids. V lost 4 bases and J lost 0, with 6 bases in between. CDR3 sequence (DNA): TGCGCCAGCAGCCTGTCGTACCAAGAGACCCAGTACTTC. Amino acid sequence: CASSLSYQETQYF.

The chain joins TRBV19 to TRBJ2-7, with 10 bases fitting TRBD1. The CDR3 length is 15 residues. Germline CDR1 reads LNHDA; CDR2 reads SQIVND (reference sequence). The V segment lost 9 bases and the J segment 0 bases; nucleotides outside the gene matches: 8. CDR3 in amino acids: CASMQGTGASYEQYF. The DNA for the CDR3 is TGTGCCAGCATGCAAGGGACAGGGGCCTCCTACGAGCAGTACTTC.

The chain is built from TRBV18 and TRBJ1-2; 7 nucleotides align to TRBD1. With 3 bases clipped from V and 4 bases from J, the junction kept 11 bases outside the gene matches. CDR1 is KGHSH, CDR2 LQKENI, per germline. The CDR3 runs 16 residues. CDR3 DNA: TGTGCCAGCTCACCCAACACAGGGGCCCAGAGCTATGGCTACACCTTC. Translation gives CASSPNTGAQSYGYTF.